Sequencing of this TCR beta chain was carried out in a study of blood T cell repertoires in COVID-19 (dated by TCRdb to the early 2020s). Broadly, across the study: Collaborator samples came from the United States, Italy and Spain and covered acute and convalescent phases of COVID-19. The material from the prospective study consisted of cDNA or gDNA derived from T cells, B-cell-depleted T cells, or PBMCs. Deeply sampled blood TCRbeta repertoires from subjects exposed to, actively infected with, or recovered from COVID-19 were included in the dataset. The repertoires were made available in a free public database intended to serve as a resource for research on the immune response to SARS-CoV-2. The samples were drawn from two sources: the first 160 participants of the ongoing ImmuneRACE study, and fewer than 1,500 subjects contributed by 6 global collaborators. Sample metadata almost always included a de-identified subject ID, COVID-19 status, age in years and sex. Where available, HLA class I and class II types were taken from metadata supplied by the sample provider and were not determined by assay-based typing.

Each collaborating institution followed its own protocols to collect whole blood in K2EDTA tubes. For TCRbeta analysis, collaborators shipped samples in one of three forms: frozen whole blood, isolated PBMCs, or DNA extracted from either of those sample types. This clone was observed a handful of times. Its antigen is currently not known. The sample holds no much larger clone one base away, and base qualities are not on file. General findings and caveats noted by the study authors: How much clinical and demographic metadata was included differed by source and by participant, and the metadata was provided uncurated.

TCRbeta CDR3 regions were amplified from genomic DNA using the immunoSEQ Assay, a bias-controlled multiplex PCR. In the paper's pipeline: Nucleated cell counts per sample were estimated from amplification of reference gene primers within the assay. Sequence reads were collapsed and filtered to measure the absolute abundance of every unique TCRbeta CDR3 rearrangement. Productive Simpson clonality was computed per sample as the square root of Simpson's diversity index over productive rearrangements. Sourced from immuneACCESS, this table was stored by TCRdb with only in-frame sequences that have V and J called. A share of the clones is absent; for the studies checked, an unresolved V gene accounts for under half, and the remainder has no known explanation. D and trimming come from the DNA, and the V and J calls and clone size come from that table. The sample table shows 130,000 or so clones, and more than 60% are seen once. In total, the top ten clones hold 2% to 2.5% of the sample.

CDR1 SGHAT and CDR2 FQDESV were looked up in the germline V gene (reference sequence). Trimming takes 6 bases from V and 2 bases from J, and the germline ends sit 16 bases apart. Counted from cysteine to phenylalanine, this CDR3 has 15 amino acids. Only the CDR3 region is kept as DNA, spanning 45 bases read in frame from base 1. The clonotype comes from a woman aged 65 to 85 with acute or convalescent COVID-19. The chain is encoded by TRBV11-1 joined to TRBJ2-5; the D gene is perhaps TRBD1, from 7 matching bases. Sequencing was done on a sample of peripheral blood. This receptor carries the CDR3 CASRRDSWEQETQYF. The DNA reads TGTGCCAGCAGGCGGGACAGTTGGGAGCAAGAGACCCAGTACTTC.